The rows below give T cell receptor beta chains drawn from one sample of a study of CD8 T cells in Susac syndrome. TCRdb ran MiXCR on the immunoSEQ multiplex PCR reads and lists one entry per CDR3 protein. The data show under 350,000 distinct CDR3 sequences, with roughly nine tenths seen just once and approximately 0.065% held by the top ten. The sample was CD4+ T cells from PBMCs. Every receptor here comes from a human donor with multiple sclerosis. Both conserved end residues are trimmed from each CDR3.

AWRGGLVFHLTYEQY	TRBV30	TRBJ2-7
ASSAAQGWGAVLDEQY	TRBV9	TRBJ2-7
ASSQERQNTEAF	TRBV4-1	TRBJ1-1
ASSLAPSDTQY	TRBV5-4	TRBJ2-3
SVAPTGINEQY	TRBV29-1	TRBJ2-7
ASSLGQGFNTGELF	TRBV7-7	TRBJ2-2
SARGLNPNTGELF	TRBV20-1	TRBJ2-2
ASSWGTSLRVDYGYT	TRBV12-3/TRBV12-4	TRBJ1-2
AVRVAQETQY	TRBV7-9	TRBJ2-5
ASSLRVGGSTNNEQF	TRBV7-2	TRBJ2-1
SVGRGNNEQF	TRBV29-1	TRBJ2-1
ASSQPGQQAF	TRBV7-2	TRBJ1-1
ASGLTRTGPEETQY	TRBV12-5	TRBJ2-5
SAKALSGTDTQY	TRBV20-1	TRBJ2-3